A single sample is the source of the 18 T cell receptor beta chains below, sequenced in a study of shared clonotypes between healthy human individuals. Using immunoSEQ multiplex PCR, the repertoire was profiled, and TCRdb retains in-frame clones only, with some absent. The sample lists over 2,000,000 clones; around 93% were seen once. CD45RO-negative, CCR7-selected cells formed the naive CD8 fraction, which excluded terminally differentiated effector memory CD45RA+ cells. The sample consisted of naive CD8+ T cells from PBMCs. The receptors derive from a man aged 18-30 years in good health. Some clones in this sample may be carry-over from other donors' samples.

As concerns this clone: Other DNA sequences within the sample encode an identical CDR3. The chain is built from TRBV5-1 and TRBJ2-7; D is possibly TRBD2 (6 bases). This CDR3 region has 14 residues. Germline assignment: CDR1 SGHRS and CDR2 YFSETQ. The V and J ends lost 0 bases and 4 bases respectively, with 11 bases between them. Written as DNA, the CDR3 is TGCGCCAGCAGCTTGGTCGGGAGAACGTACGAGCAGTACTTC. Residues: CASSLVGRTYEQYF.

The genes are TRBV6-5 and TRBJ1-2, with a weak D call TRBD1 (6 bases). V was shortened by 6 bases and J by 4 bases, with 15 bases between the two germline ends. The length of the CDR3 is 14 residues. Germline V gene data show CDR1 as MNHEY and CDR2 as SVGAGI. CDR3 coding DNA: TGTGCCAGCAGGGACTGGGACACTGTCTATGGCTACACCTTC. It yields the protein CASRDWDTVYGYTF.

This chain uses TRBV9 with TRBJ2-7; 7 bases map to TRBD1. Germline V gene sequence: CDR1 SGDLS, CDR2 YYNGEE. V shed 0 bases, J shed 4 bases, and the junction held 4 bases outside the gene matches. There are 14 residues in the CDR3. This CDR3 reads CASSVEDRSYEQYF. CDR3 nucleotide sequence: TGTGCCAGCAGCGTAGAGGACAGGAGTTACGAGCAGTACTTC. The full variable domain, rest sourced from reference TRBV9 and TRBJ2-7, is DSGVTQTPKHLITATGQRVTLRCSPRSGDLSVYWYQQSLDQGLQFLIQYYNGEERAKGNILERFSAQQFPDLHSELNLSSLELGDSALYFCASSVEDRSYEQYFGPGTRLTVT.

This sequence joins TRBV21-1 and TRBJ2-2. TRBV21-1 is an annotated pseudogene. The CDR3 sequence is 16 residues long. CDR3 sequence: CASSKGEDLRTGELFF. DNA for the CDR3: TGTGCCAGCAGCAAAGGAGAGGACCTAAGGACCGGGGAGCTGTTTTTT.

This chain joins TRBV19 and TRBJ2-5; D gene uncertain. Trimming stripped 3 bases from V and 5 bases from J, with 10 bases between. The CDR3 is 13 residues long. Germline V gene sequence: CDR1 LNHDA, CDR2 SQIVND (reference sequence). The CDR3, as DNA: TGTGCCAGTAGTATGTGGAGTGGCGAGACCCAGTACTTC. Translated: CASSMWSGETQYF.

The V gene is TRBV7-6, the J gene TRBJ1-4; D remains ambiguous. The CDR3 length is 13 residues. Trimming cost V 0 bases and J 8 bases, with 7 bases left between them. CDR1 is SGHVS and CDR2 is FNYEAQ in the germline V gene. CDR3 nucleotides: TGTGCCAGCAGCTTAGCCAGAAAGGAAAAACTGTTTTTT. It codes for CASSLARKEKLFF.

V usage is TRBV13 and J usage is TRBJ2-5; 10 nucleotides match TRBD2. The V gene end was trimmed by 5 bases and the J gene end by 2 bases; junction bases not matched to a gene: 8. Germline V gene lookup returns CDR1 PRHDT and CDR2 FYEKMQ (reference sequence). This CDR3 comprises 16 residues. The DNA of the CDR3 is TGTGCCAGCAGCACGACCGGGACTAGCGTACAAGAGACCCAGTACTTC. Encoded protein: CASSTTGTSVQETQYF.

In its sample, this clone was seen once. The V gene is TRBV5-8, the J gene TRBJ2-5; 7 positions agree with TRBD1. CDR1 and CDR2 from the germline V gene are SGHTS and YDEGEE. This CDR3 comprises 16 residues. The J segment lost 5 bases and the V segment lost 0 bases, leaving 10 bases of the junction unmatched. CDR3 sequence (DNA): TGTGCCAGCAGCTTGGCCTACAGTAACAGGGGTGAGACCCAGTACTTC. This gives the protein CASSLAYSNRGETQYF.

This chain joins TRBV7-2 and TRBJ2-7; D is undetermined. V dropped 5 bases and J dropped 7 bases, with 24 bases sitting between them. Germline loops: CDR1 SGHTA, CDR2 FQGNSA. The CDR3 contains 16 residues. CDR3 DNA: TGTGCCAGCAGCCTCTTTACCGGCCCCCCATCGGATGAGCAGTACTTC. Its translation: CASSLFTGPPSDEQYF. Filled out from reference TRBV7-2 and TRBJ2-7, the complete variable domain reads GAGVSQSPSNKVTEKGKDVELRCDPISGHTALYWYRQSLGQGLEFLIYFQGNSAPDKSGLPSDRFSAERTGGSVSTLTIQRTQQEDSAVYLCASSLFTGPPSDEQYFGPGTRLTVT.

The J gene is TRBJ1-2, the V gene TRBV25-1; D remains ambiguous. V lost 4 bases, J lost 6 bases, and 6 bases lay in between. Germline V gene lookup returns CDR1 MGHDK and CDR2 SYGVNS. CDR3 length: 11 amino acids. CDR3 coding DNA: TGTGCCAGCAGTGGGCAGAATGGCTACACCTTC. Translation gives CASSGQNGYTF.

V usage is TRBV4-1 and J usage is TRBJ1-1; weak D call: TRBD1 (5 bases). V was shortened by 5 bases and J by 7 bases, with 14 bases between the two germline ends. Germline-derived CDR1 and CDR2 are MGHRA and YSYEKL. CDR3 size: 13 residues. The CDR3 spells CASSLAGTGEAFF. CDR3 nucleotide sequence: TGCGCCAGCAGCTTAGCAGGGACCGGTGAAGCTTTCTTT.

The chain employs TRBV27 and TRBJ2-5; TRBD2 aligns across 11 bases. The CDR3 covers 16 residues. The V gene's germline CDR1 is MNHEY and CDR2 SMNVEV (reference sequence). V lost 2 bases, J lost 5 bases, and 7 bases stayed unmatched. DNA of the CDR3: TGTGCCAGCAGTTTAACTAGCGGGAGTTGGTTGGAGACCCAGTACTTC. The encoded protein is CASSLTSGSWLETQYF.

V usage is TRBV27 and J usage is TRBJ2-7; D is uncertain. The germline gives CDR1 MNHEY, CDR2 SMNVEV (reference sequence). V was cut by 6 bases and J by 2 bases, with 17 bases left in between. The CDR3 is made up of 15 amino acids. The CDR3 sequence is CASSPRDLRPYEQYF. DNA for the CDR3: TGTGCCAGCAGCCCCCGAGACTTGCGGCCCTACGAGCAGTACTTC.

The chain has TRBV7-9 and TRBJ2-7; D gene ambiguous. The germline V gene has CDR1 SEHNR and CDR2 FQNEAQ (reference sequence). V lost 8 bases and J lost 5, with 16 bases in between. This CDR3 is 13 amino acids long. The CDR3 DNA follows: TGTGCCAGCTCGGGTGCGGCCCTCAACGAGCAGTACTTC. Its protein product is CASSGAALNEQYF.

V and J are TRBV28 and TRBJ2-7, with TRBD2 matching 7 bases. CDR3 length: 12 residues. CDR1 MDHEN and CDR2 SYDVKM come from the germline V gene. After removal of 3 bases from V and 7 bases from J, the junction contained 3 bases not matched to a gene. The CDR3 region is CASSFAGVEQYF. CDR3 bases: TGTGCCAGCAGTTTTGCGGGAGTTGAGCAGTACTTC. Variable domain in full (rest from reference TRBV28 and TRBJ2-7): DVKVTQSSRYLVKRTGEKVFLECVQDMDHENMFWYRQDPGLGLRLIYFSYDVKMKEKGDIPEGYSVSREKKERFSLILESASTNQTSMYLCASSFAGVEQYFGPGTRLTVT.

This chain's CDR3 is CASSHEMTLAGAGNEQFF. CDR3 in DNA: TGTGCCAGCAGCCACGAAATGACTCTAGCGGGAGCGGGCAATGAGCAGTTCTTC. The chain has TRBV7-3 and TRBJ2-1; 10 positions match TRBD2. The CDR3 consists of 18 residues. From germline, CDR1 is SGHTA and CDR2 FQGTGA. The ends lost 5 bases at V and 6 bases at J; junction bases unmatched: 16.

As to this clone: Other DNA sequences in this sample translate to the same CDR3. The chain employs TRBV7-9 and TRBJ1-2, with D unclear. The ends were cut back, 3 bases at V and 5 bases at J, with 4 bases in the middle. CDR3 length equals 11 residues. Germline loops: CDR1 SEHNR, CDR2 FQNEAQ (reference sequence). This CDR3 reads CASSFGYGYTF. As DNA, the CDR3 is TGTGCCAGCAGCTTTGGTTATGGCTACACCTTC.

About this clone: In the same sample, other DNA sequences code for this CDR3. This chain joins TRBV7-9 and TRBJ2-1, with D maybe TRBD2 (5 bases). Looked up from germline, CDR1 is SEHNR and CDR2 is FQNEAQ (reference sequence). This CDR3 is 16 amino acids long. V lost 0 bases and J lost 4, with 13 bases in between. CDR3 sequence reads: CASSLAAGGPYNEQFF. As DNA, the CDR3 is TGTGCCAGCAGCTTAGCCGCGGGTGGACCGTACAATGAGCAGTTCTTC.